This T cell receptor beta chain was profiled in a study of control samples from healthy donors and cancer patients. Assay: immunoSEQ multiplex PCR; the TCRdb copy retains only in-frame clones and omits some. The data show 120,000 to 150,000 clones, with 89% seen just once and over 4.5% held by the top ten. The germline V gene has CDR1 KGHDR and CDR2 SFDVKD. Deletions cut 1 base from V and 0 bases from J, with 8 bases between. The CDR3 length is 15 residues. This sequence originates from a man aged 25 to 40 in good health. The chain has TRBV24-1 and TRBJ2-5; the D gene is possibly TRBD2 (6 bases). The specimen was blood. The CDR3 sequence is CATSDFGGYQETQYF. In DNA form, the CDR3 reads TGTGCCACCAGTGATTTCGGAGGGTACCAAGAGACCCAGTACTTC.